The rows below give T cell receptor beta chains drawn from one sample of a study of blood T cell repertoires in COVID-19. Profiling relied on immunoSEQ multiplex PCR, and the TCRdb table lists in-frame clones only, not all of them. Of about 200,000 clones listed, roughly 90% are singletons. The sequencing input was PBMCs or T cells enriched from blood (not recorded which). These receptor sequences come from a woman aged 25 to 39 who had recovered from COVID-19. Each CDR3 is given with its conserved first and last residue. The D gene is left open where the match is weak. Rows may omit the clone size; those that give it use once, few, many or a size class.

TRBV3-1/TRBV3-2	TRBD1	.	TRBJ1-1	CASSTRQGRMGEAFF	TGTGCCAGCAGCACTCGACAGGGCAGGATGGGTGAAGCTTTCTTT
TRBV5-4	TRBD2	.	TRBJ2-1	CASSLPSGVNEQFF	TGTGCCAGCAGCTTGCCTAGCGGGGTGAATGAGCAGTTCTTC
TRBV5-4	TRBD2	.	TRBJ2-3	CASSPYIAGVSDTQYF	TGTGCCAGCAGCCCCTATATAGCGGGAGTTTCAGATACGCAGTATTTT
TRBV21-1	.	.	TRBJ1-5	CASTPRGHQPQHF	TGTGCCAGCACCCCCAGGGGGCATCAGCCCCAGCATTTT
TRBV27	.	.	TRBJ2-7	CASRPQGSSYEQYF	TGTGCCAGCAGACCACAGGGAAGCTCCTACGAGCAGTACTTC
TRBV7-2	TRBD2	once	TRBJ2-1	CASSAGGTYNEQFF	TGTGCCAGCAGCGCCGGGGGGACCTACAATGAGCAGTTCTTC
TRBV5-6	.	once	TRBJ1-2	CASSVGGIGSYTF	TGTGCCAGCAGCGTAGGGGGAATCGGTAGCTACACCTTC
TRBV5-6	.	.	TRBJ2-2	CASTLVVAANTGELFF	TGTGCCAGCACTCTAGTGGTAGCGGCAAACACCGGGGAGCTGTTTTTT
TRBV7-2	.	few	TRBJ1-2	CASSASTENYGYTF	TGTGCCAGCAGCGCCTCGACAGAAAACTATGGCTACACCTTC
TRBV19	.	.	TRBJ1-1	CASSIQNTEAFF	TGTGCCAGTAGTATCCAGAACACTGAAGCTTTCTTT
TRBV28	TRBD1	.	TRBJ1-1	CASIGDRVDTEAFF	TGTGCCAGCATCGGGGACAGGGTGGACACTGAAGCTTTCTTT
TRBV27	.	.	TRBJ1-2	CASSSPGGGYTF	TGTGCCAGCAGTAGCCCCGGCGGTGGCTACACCTTC
TRBV2	.	.	TRBJ2-4	CASSERGTLFLAKNIQYF	TGTGCCAGCAGTGAAAGGGGGACGCTTTTTCTAGCCAAAAACATTCAGTACTTC
TRBV6-1	.	.	TRBJ1-5	CASSETVKQPQHF	TGTGCCAGCAGTGAGACAGTTAAGCAGCCCCAGCATTTT
TRBV15	.	.	TRBJ1-4	CATSRVRGAGEKLFF	TGTGCCACCAGCAGAGTACGGGGGGCAGGGGAAAAACTGTTTTTT
TRBV3-1/TRBV3-2	TRBD2	.	TRBJ2-5	CASSQDALAGPQETQYF	TGTGCCAGCAGCCAAGACGCGCTAGCGGGGCCACAAGAGACCCAGTACTTC
TRBV19	.	once	TRBJ1-5	CASRRPPGDNQPQHF	TGTGCCAGCCGTCGCCCTCCGGGGGACAATCAGCCCCAGCATTTT
TRBV9	TRBD2	.	TRBJ2-1	CASSVGLAGELYNEQFF	TGTGCCAGCAGCGTGGGCCTAGCGGGGGAGCTCTACAATGAGCAGTTCTTC
TRBV30	TRBD2	.	TRBJ2-1	CAWRGGRPPRNEQFF	TGTGCCTGGAGGGGCGGGAGACCTCCTAGGAATGAGCAGTTCTTC
TRBV7-2	.	.	TRBJ2-5	CASSLEIDQETQYF	TGTGCCAGCAGCTTAGAGATAGACCAAGAGACCCAGTACTTC
TRBV4-1	TRBD1	.	TRBJ2-1	CASSSRRDRVDNEQFF	TGCGCCAGCAGCTCTCGCCGGGACAGGGTGGACAATGAGCAGTTCTTC
TRBV11-3	TRBD2	.	TRBJ2-5	CASSRQAGGGETQYF	TGTGCCAGCAGTCGCCAAGCGGGAGGGGGAGAGACCCAGTACTTC
TRBV18	TRBD1	.	TRBJ2-5	CASSPGQSATQYF	TGTGCCAGCTCACCGGGACAGTCGGCGACCCAGTACTTC
TRBV9	.	few	TRBJ2-2	CASSLSTTGELFF	TGTGCCAGCAGCCTTTCCACTACCGGGGAGCTGTTTTTT
TRBV30	.	.	TRBJ1-4	CAWRGGASGINEKLFF	TGTGCCTGGAGGGGAGGGGCCTCGGGTATTAATGAAAAACTGTTTTTT
TRBV12-3/TRBV12-4	.	once	TRBJ2-2	CASSVTGELFF	TGTGCCAGCAGCGTCACCGGGGAGCTGTTTTTT
TRBV7-2	TRBD1	.	TRBJ2-7	CASSHHPRDRGNEQYF	TGTGCCAGCAGCCACCATCCCCGGGACAGGGGGAACGAGCAGTACTTC
TRBV6-5	.	.	TRBJ2-7	CASSYGASNSYEQYF	TGTGCCAGCAGTTACGGGGCGAGCAACTCCTACGAGCAGTACTTC
TRBV27	TRBD2	few	TRBJ2-7	CASSPTGTSGVSRSGGGLYEQYF	TGTGCCAGCAGTCCCACGGGGACTAGCGGCGTATCTAGGAGTGGTGGTGGTCTCTACGAGCAGTACTTC
TRBV3-1/TRBV3-2	TRBD2	.	TRBJ2-3	CASSQVRLAGATDTQYF	TGTGCCAGCAGCCAAGTTAGGCTAGCGGGGGCCACAGATACGCAGTATTTT
TRBV27	.	.	TRBJ1-4	CASSLVAGGPSEKLFF	TGTGCCAGCAGTTTAGTGGCGGGAGGGCCTAGTGAAAAACTGTTTTTT
TRBV5-6	TRBD1	.	TRBJ2-7	CASSVRDRPYYEQYF	TGTGCCAGCAGCGTCCGGGACAGGCCCTACTACGAGCAGTACTTC
TRBV7-9	.	.	TRBJ2-6	CASTFPGGANVLTF	TGTGCCAGCACCTTCCCGGGGGGGGCCAACGTCCTGACTTTC
TRBV5-4	.	.	TRBJ1-6	CASSSELTQGAPLHF	TGTGCCAGCAGCTCCGAACTTACCCAAGGGGCACCCCTCCACTTT
TRBV7-6	.	once	TRBJ1-5	CASSLVEGSNQPQHF	TGTGCCAGCAGCTTAGTAGAGGGCAGCAATCAGCCCCAGCATTTT
TRBV5-6	.	.	TRBJ1-2	CASSFLGAGGYTF	TGTGCCAGCAGCTTCTTGGGGGCGGGTGGCTACACCTTC
TRBV2	.	.	TRBJ1-1	CASSVRGVTFF	TGTGCCAGCAGTGTACGGGGAGTGACTTTCTTT
TRBV5-1	.	.	TRBJ2-2	CASSSAGSTGELFF	TGCGCCAGCAGCTCGGCGGGTAGTACCGGGGAGCTGTTTTTT
TRBV18	TRBD1	once	TRBJ2-3	CASSPTDRARDTQYF	TGTGCCAGCTCACCAACCGACAGGGCCCGGGATACGCAGTATTTT
TRBV11-2	TRBD1	.	TRBJ1-1	CASSSRGTANTEAFF	TGTGCCAGCAGCTCCAGAGGGACAGCCAACACTGAAGCTTTCTTT
TRBV7-6	TRBD2	.	TRBJ2-2	CASSRTSGNTGELFF	TGTGCCAGCAGCAGAACTAGCGGGAACACCGGGGAGCTGTTTTTT
TRBV7-9	TRBD1	.	TRBJ1-1	CASSLSPGQGTPEAFF	TGTGCCAGCAGCTTAAGTCCGGGACAGGGGACGCCTGAAGCTTTCTTT
TRBV6-5	.	.	TRBJ1-1	CASSYFFTEHAQEAFF	TGTGCCAGCAGTTACTTTTTCACAGAGCATGCCCAGGAAGCTTTCTTT
TRBV4-1	.	.	TRBJ2-2	CASSQETLANTGELFF	TGCGCCAGCAGCCAAGAGACACTCGCGAACACCGGGGAGCTGTTTTTT
TRBV4-1	.	.	TRBJ1-4	CASSQVPGTNEKLFF	TGCGCCAGCAGCCAAGTACCAGGAACTAATGAAAAACTGTTTTTT
TRBV5-8	.	.	TRBJ1-5	CASSRGLNSNQPQHF	TGTGCCAGCAGCCGGGGACTCAATAGCAATCAGCCCCAGCATTTT
TRBV2	.	.	TRBJ1-1	CASSDQGGTEAFF	TGTGCCAGCAGCGATCAGGGCGGTACTGAAGCTTTCTTT
TRBV29-1	.	.	TRBJ2-3	CSVEVVSTDTQYF	TGCAGCGTTGAAGTAGTAAGCACAGATACGCAGTATTTT
TRBV30	TRBD1	once	TRBJ1-6	CAWSLDRASSPLHF	TGTGCCTGGAGCCTGGACAGGGCCTCCTCACCCCTCCACTTT
TRBV7-2	.	.	TRBJ2-7	CASSLVVAAEQYF	TGTGCCAGCAGCTTAGTGGTAGCAGCCGAGCAGTACTTC
TRBV11-1	TRBD1	.	TRBJ1-1	CASSLTGQNTEAFF	TGTGCCAGCAGCTTGACAGGGCAGAACACTGAAGCTTTCTTT
TRBV10-3	TRBD2	.	TRBJ2-7	CAAGGGGGEQYF	TGTGCCGCAGGTGGTGGCGGGGGCGAGCAGTACTTC
TRBV29-1	.	.	TRBJ2-7	CSVGPRGALYEQYF	TGCAGCGTTGGACCCCGGGGTGCCCTCTACGAGCAGTACTTC
TRBV9	.	.	TRBJ2-2	CASTRTRNTGELFF	TGTGCCAGCACTAGAACGCGGAACACCGGGGAGCTGTTTTTT
TRBV15	.	.	TRBJ2-1	CATSRGLYNEQFF	TGTGCCACCAGCAGGGGACTTTACAATGAGCAGTTCTTC